This T cell receptor beta chain was captured in a study of OX40 agonist ivuxolimab in advanced cancers. At the level of the study: All patients had ivuxolimab intravenously every 2 weeks at 0.01 to 10 mg/kg. Of mixed ages from about 20 to 90 and averaging roughly 66 years, the group was 65% to 85% male.

The table came from immunoSEQ multiplex PCR; TCRdb's copy has only in-frame clones and leaves some out. The sample includes tens of thousands of clones, approximately 90% of them seen just once. Blood draws occurred at baseline, cycle 4 day 1, and cycle 7 day 1. The receptor's source is an adult with an advanced solid tumor such as melanoma, head and neck, liver or kidney cancer. Sequenced material: CD4+ or CD8+ T cells sorted from blood, taken in a trial of the OX40 agonist ivuxolimab.

CDR3: CASSALGGQTNEKLFF. The CDR3 coding sequence is TGTGCCAGCAGCGCCTTGGGGGGACAGACTAATGAAAAACTGTTTTTT. The chain couples TRBV21-1 to TRBJ1-4; TRBD1, as called in the table, went unchecked against the DNA. TRBV21-1 is a known pseudogene. The CDR3 totals 16 residues.